This TCR beta chain appears in the sequencing data of a study of blood T cell repertoires in COVID-19. Study details: PBMCs, B-cell-depleted T cells, or T cells were the source of the cDNA or gDNA that made up the material.

The length of the CDR3 is 15 residues. Trimming removed 2 bases at V and 1 base at J, with 9 bases between. Germline values: CDR1 MDHEN, CDR2 SYDVKM. Assay: immunoSEQ multiplex PCR; the TCRdb copy retains only in-frame clones and omits some. The sample lists roughly 250,000 clones; approximately 90% were seen once. Sequencing was done on a sample of peripheral blood. The chain combines TRBV28 with TRBJ1-5; unclear D gene. The sequence was obtained from a woman in her thirties or forties who had recovered from COVID-19. DNA for the CDR3: TGTGCCAGCAGTTTACTTCCCCGGAGCAATCAGCCCCAGCATTTT. Translation: CASSLLPRSNQPQHF.